The T cell receptor (beta chain) under discussion was sequenced for a study of T cell responses to AZD1222 COVID-19 vaccine. Assay: immunoSEQ multiplex PCR; the TCRdb copy retains only in-frame clones and omits some. The table includes some 120,000 clones, around 80% detected once. This TCR came from an adult who received the AZD1222 COVID-19 vaccine. The sample was peripheral blood, taken 28 days after the second AZD1222 dose.

The DNA for the CDR3 is TGTGCCAGCAGTCGGACAGGGAGAGGGGCTAATGAAAAACTGTTTTTT. The encoded protein is CASSRTGRGANEKLFF. This chain links TRBV28 with TRBJ1-4; 8 bases are shared with TRBD1. The V gene's germline CDR1 is MDHEN and CDR2 SYDVKM. The V and J ends lost 5 bases and 3 bases, in that order; junction bases with no gene match: 8. The CDR3 is 16 residues long.